The subject of this entry is one T cell receptor (beta chain). There are 17 residues in the CDR3. Trimming at V came to 4 bases and at J to 2 bases, leaving 12 bases not matched to a gene. CDR1 and CDR2 (germline): MNHNS, SASEGT. This record comes from a study of technical replicates of blood from a handful of donors. Measured with immunoSEQ multiplex PCR; TCRdb has only the in-frame clones, and not every one. The data show just under 85,000 clones, around nine tenths seen once. Sequenced material: T cells isolated from PBMCs. This receptor was identified in a human donor in good health. The chain carries TRBV6-1 and TRBJ2-3; 7 bases are a match to TRBD2. The CDR3 DNA is TGTGCCAGCAGTGTATGGGTGGGGGGGGGAGACACAGATACGCAGTATTTT. It codes for CASSVWVGGGDTDTQYF.